These T cell receptor beta chains were read from a single sample in a study of T cell changes during pregnancy in multiple sclerosis. Method: immunoSEQ multiplex PCR; TCRdb's copy keeps in-frame clones and lacks some. The table lists approximately 43,000 clones, 94% of them singletons. The sequenced sample was CD8+ T cells from peripheral blood mononuclear cells, obtained in the third trimester of pregnancy. Every receptor here comes from a female donor with multiple sclerosis, enrolled in a pregnancy study. CDR3s include the opening cysteine and the closing phenylalanine or tryptophan. The D gene is left open where the match is weak.

D gene	V gene	J gene	CDR3 protein
-	TRBV5-4	TRBJ2-3	CASSLFQGFAMQYF
TRBD2	TRBV13	TRBJ2-3	CASSQSSGTSTDTQYF
TRBD1	TRBV29-1	TRBJ2-1	CSVEGQRQGNEQFF
TRBD1	TRBV2	TRBJ2-7	CASRGQGIPYEQYF
-	TRBV29-1	TRBJ2-7	CSVDFGTGDYEQYF
TRBD2	TRBV11-2	TRBJ2-7	CASSLGLAGAREQYF
TRBD2	TRBV10-2	TRBJ2-7	CASGGGRAYEQYF
TRBD1	TRBV9	TRBJ1-4	CASSGGQLDEKLFF
-	TRBV5-8	TRBJ2-1	CASSLVGGSSYNEQFF
-	TRBV25-1	TRBJ2-7	CASSEWGTSYEQYF
TRBD1	TRBV14	TRBJ1-5	CASSQEEDRPEGQPQHF
TRBD1	TRBV7-9	TRBJ2-7	CASSPDRAAGYF
TRBD2	TRBV7-2	TRBJ2-7	CASSGQRGPYEQYF
-	TRBV27	TRBJ2-1	CASTRFGEQFF
TRBD1	TRBV19	TRBJ1-1	CASRITGDTEAFF
TRBD2	TRBV7-9	TRBJ2-7	CASSSRLADTYEQYF
-	TRBV6-5	TRBJ2-7	CASSPQNIDEQYF
TRBD2	TRBV29-1	TRBJ2-3	CSVVPGRGTDTQYF
TRBD1	TRBV9	TRBJ1-2	CASSSQTGPNYGYTF
-	TRBV14	TRBJ2-6	CASSTGVPASGANVLTF
-	TRBV19	TRBJ2-1	CASTPASLRGYNEQFF
TRBD2	TRBV27	TRBJ2-1	CASSLTSWGGSYNEQFF
-	TRBV30	TRBJ2-2	CALSPPGSDTGELFF
TRBD1	TRBV6-1	TRBJ2-7	CASSDWTGLTYEQYF
-	TRBV6-5	TRBJ2-2	CAIRDKNTGELFF
TRBD1	TRBV7-9	TRBJ1-1	CASSAPGTGTQEAFF
-	TRBV28	TRBJ2-7	CASSSGDTSYEQYF
TRBD1	TRBV13	TRBJ2-7	CASSNRDPGTGSGPYEQYF
TRBD1	TRBV6-5	TRBJ1-6	CASSSGTGVRWSPLHF
TRBD1	TRBV15	TRBJ1-4	CATSRGDRGHWDEKLFF
-	TRBV5-4	TRBJ2-7	CASSLIGSGYEQYF
-	TRBV12-2	TRBJ1-2	CASRLLQDKGAGYGYTF
TRBD1	TRBV29-1	TRBJ2-7	CSVEDGNRGQVYEQYF
TRBD1	TRBV27	TRBJ2-1	CATHSVQGVSYNEQFF
-	TRBV5-1	TRBJ2-4	CASSYQEGVKNIQYF
-	TRBV5-5	TRBJ2-7	CASSLVGPGEQYF
TRBD2	TRBV27	TRBJ2-1	CASSPTFGGGYNEQFF
-	TRBV7-9	TRBJ2-2	CASTPMGLGELFF
TRBD2	TRBV27	TRBJ2-1	CASSLTPAGYNEQFF
TRBD2	TRBV29-1	TRBJ2-7	CSALREGTSYEQYF
TRBD1	TRBV11-2	TRBJ2-7	CASSLGTGSYEQYF
-	TRBV29-1	TRBJ2-3	CSVEAVEGKADTQYF
-	TRBV29-1	TRBJ2-2	CSGGETLNTGELFF
-	TRBV30	TRBJ2-1	CAWTSVSSYNEQFF
TRBD1	TRBV29-1	TRBJ2-2	CSVGQPNTGELFF
TRBD1	TRBV15	TRBJ2-1	CATSGSTGAYNEQFF
-	TRBV19	TRBJ2-7	CASSIDRGSSNEQYF
TRBD1	TRBV6-1	TRBJ1-2	CASSELKPGQTNYGYTF
TRBD2	TRBV27	TRBJ2-3	CASSPLSGRATSTDTQYF
-	TRBV13	TRBJ2-1	CASGLAPYNEQFF